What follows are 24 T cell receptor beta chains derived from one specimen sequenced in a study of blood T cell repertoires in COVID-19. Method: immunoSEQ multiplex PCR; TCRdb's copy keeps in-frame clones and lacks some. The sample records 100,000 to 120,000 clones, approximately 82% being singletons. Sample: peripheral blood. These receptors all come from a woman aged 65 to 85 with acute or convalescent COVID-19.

CDR3 region: CASSMLRGTGNTIYF. CDR3 in DNA: TGTGCCAGTAGTATGCTCCGGGGGACTGGAAACACCATATATTTT. The chain carries TRBV19 and TRBJ1-3, with D possibly matching TRBD1 (5 bases). Germline loops: CDR1 LNHDA, CDR2 SQIVND (reference sequence). The CDR3 is 15 residues long. V gave up 3 bases and J gave up 2 bases, with 11 bases separating them.

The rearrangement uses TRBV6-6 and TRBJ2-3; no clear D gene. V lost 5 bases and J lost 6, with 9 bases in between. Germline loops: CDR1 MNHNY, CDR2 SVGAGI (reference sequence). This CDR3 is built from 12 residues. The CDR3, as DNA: TGTGCCAGCAGTAGAAGAGAGGATACGCAGTATTTT. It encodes CASSRREDTQYF.

The CDR3 DNA reads TGTGCCAGCAGCTTACGAGGACTAGCGGTAAAAGAGACCCAGTACTTC. Protein sequence: CASSLRGLAVKETQYF. V gene TRBV11-2 combines with J gene TRBJ2-5; 10 bases fit TRBD2. The J segment lost 3 bases and the V segment lost 2 bases, leaving 6 bases of the junction unmatched. The CDR3 length is 16 residues. Germline-derived CDR1 and CDR2 are SGHAT and FQNNGV.

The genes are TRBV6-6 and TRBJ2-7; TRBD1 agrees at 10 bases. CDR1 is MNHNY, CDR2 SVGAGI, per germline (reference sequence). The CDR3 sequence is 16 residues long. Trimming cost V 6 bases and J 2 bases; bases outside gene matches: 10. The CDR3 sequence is CASRVMGQGITYEQYF. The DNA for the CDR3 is TGTGCCAGCAGGGTAATGGGACAGGGGATAACCTACGAGCAGTACTTC.

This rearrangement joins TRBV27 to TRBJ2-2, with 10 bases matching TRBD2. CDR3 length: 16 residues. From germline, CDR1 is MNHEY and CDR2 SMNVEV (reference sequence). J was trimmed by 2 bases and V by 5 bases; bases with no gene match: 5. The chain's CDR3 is CASSPQRGGNTGELFF. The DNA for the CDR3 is TGTGCCAGCAGTCCCCAGCGGGGGGGTAACACCGGGGAGCTGTTTTTT.

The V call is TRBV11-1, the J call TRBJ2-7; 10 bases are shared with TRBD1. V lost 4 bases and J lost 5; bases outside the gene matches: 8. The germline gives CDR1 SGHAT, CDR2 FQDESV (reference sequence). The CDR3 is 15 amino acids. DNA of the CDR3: TGTGCCAGCAGCTCCCGACAGGGGGCTCTACACGAGCAGTACTTC. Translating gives CASSSRQGALHEQYF.

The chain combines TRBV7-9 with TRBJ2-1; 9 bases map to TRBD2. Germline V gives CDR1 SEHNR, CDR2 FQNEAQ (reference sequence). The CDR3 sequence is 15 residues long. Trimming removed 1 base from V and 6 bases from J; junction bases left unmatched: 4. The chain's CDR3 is CASSLGLAGTNEQFF. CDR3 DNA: TGTGCCAGCAGCTTAGGGCTAGCGGGGACCAATGAGCAGTTCTTC.

CDR3 bases: TGCGCCAGCAGCGGCCGATCGGGGCAGGGGATCGGTGAGCAGTTCTTC. It specifies CASSGRSGQGIGEQFF. The chain joins TRBV5-1 to TRBJ2-1; a weak D match, TRBD1 (6 bases). The CDR3 spans 16 residues. Trimming removed 4 bases from V and 9 bases from J, with 23 bases in between. CDR1 is SGHRS, CDR2 YFSETQ, per germline.

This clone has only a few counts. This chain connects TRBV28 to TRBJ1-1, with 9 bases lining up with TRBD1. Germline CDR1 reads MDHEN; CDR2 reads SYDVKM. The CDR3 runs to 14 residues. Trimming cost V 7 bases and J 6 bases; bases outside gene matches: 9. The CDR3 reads CASTRGTGIAEAFF. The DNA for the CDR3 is TGTGCCAGCACCAGGGGGACAGGGATTGCTGAAGCTTTCTTT.

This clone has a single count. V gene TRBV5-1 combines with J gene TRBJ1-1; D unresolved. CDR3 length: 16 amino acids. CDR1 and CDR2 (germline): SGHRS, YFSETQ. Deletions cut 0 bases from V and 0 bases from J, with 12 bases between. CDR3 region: CASSLVFEGLNTEAFF. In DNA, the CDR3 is TGCGCCAGCAGCTTGGTATTTGAGGGTTTGAACACTGAAGCTTTCTTT.

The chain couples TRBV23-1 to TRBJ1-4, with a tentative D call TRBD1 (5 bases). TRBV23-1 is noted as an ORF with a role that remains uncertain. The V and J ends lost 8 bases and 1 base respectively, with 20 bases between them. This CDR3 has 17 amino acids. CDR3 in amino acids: CASLKRDEGRTNEKLFF. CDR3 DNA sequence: TGCGCCAGCCTAAAGCGGGACGAAGGCAGAACTAATGAAAAACTGTTTTTT.

The CDR3 is CAISDIGQISNQPQHF. The CDR3 coding sequence is TGTGCCATCAGTGATATAGGACAGATAAGCAATCAGCCCCAGCATTTT. V gene TRBV10-3 combines with J gene TRBJ1-5; weak D call: TRBD1 (6 bases). There are 16 residues in the CDR3. Germline V gives CDR1 ENHRY, CDR2 SYGVKD. With 3 bases removed from V and 1 base from J, the gap between germline ends came to 13 bases.

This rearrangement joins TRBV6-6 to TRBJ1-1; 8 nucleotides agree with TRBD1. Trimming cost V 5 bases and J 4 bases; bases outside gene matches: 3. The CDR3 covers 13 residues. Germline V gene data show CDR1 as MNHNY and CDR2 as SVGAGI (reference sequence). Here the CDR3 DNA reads TGTGCCAGCAGTGCAACAGGGGGCACTGAAGCTTTCTTT. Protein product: CASSATGGTEAFF.

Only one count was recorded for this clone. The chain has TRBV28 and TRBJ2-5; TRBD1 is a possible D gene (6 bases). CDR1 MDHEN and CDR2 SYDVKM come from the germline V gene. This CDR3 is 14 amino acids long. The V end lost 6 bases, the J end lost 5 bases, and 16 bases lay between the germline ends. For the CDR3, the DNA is TGTGCCAGCAGGCCACACAGGGATCGGGAGACCCAGTACTTC. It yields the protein CASRPHRDRETQYF.

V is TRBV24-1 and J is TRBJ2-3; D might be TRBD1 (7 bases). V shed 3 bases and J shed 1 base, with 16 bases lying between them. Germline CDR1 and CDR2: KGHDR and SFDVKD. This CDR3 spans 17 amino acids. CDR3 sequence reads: CATSDMTGRLGTDTQYF. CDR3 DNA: TGTGCCACCAGTGATATGACAGGGAGGTTGGGCACAGATACGCAGTATTTT.

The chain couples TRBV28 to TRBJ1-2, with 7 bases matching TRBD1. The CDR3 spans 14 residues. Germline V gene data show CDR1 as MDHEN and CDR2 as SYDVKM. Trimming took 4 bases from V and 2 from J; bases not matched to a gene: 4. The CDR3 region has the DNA TGTGCCAGCAGTTATGGGGACAGAAACTATGGCTACACCTTC. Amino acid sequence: CASSYGDRNYGYTF.

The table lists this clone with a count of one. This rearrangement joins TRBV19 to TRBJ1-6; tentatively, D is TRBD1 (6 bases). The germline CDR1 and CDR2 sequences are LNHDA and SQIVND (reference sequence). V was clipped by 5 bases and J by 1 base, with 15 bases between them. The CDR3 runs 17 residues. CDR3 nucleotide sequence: TGTGCCAGTAGTTTCTTGGACAGCCAATCCTATAATTCACCCCTCCACTTT. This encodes CASSFLDSQSYNSPLHF.

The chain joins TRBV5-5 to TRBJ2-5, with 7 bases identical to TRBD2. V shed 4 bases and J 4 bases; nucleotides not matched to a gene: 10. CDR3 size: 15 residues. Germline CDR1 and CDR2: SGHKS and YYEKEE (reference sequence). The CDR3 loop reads CASSPVGGGLETQYF. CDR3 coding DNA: TGTGCCAGCAGCCCAGTCGGCGGGGGTTTAGAGACCCAGTACTTC.

The CDR3: CAWTTPASRTEAFF. The DNA for the CDR3 is TGTGCCTGGACCACACCGGCCTCCAGGACTGAAGCTTTCTTT. The gene calls are TRBV30 and TRBJ1-1; D is ambiguous. This CDR3 comprises 14 residues. Trimming stripped 4 bases from V and 5 bases from J, with 17 bases between. Germline CDR1 GTSNPN, CDR2 SVGIG (reference sequence).

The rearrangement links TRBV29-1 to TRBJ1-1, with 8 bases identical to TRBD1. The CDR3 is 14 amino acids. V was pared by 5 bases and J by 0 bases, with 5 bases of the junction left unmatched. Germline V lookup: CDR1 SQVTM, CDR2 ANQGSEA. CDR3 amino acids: CSVLGQGMNTEAFF. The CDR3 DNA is TGCAGCGTTCTTGGACAGGGAATGAACACTGAAGCTTTCTTT. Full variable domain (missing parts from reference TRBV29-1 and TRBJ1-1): SAVISQKPSRDICQRGTSLTIQCQVDSQVTMMFWYRQQPGQSLTLIATANQGSEATYESGFVIDKFPISRPNLTFSTLTVSNMSPEDSSIYLCSVLGQGMNTEAFFGQGTRLTVV.

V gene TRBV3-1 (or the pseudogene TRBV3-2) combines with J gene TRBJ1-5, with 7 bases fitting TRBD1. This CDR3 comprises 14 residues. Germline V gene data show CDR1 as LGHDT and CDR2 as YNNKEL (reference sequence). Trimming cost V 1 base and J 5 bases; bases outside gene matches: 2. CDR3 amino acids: CASSQGDSHQPQHF. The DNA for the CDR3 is TGTGCCAGCAGCCAAGGGGACAGCCATCAGCCCCAGCATTTT.

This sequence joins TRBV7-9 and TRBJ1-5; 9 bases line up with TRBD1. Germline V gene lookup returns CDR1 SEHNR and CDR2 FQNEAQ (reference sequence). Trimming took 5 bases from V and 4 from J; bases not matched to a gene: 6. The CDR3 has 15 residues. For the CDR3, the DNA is TGTGCCAGCAGCCCCCCCGGGACAGGGAATCAGCCCCAGCATTTT. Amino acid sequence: CASSPPGTGNQPQHF.

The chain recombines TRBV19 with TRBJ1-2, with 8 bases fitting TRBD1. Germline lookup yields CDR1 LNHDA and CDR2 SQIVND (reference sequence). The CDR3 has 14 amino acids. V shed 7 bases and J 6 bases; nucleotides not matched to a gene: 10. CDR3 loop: CASTSTGDRHGYTF. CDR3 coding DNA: TGTGCCAGTACGTCGACAGGGGATCGTCATGGCTACACCTTC.

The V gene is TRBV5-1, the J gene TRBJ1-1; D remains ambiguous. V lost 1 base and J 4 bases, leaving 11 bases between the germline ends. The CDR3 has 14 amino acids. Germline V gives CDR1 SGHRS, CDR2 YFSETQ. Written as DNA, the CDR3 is TGCGCCAGCAGCTTGCGTCCATTCGGCACTGAAGCTTTCTTT. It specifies CASSLRPFGTEAFF.